One and the same sample provided the 13 T cell receptor beta chains below, sequenced in a study of T cells after yellow fever vaccination. TCRdb fed the 5' RACE reads into MiXCR, producing one record per CDR3 protein. The data hold around 63,000 distinct CDR3 sequences, with 6.5% to 9% observed a single time. The sample was CD8+ T cells sorted from PBMCs, taken 15 days after the yellow fever booster vaccination. The source is a man aged 25-45 years who received the YFV17D yellow fever vaccine.

This clonotype came up a few times. The chain joins TRBV3-1 to TRBJ1-1, with a possible D match to TRBD1 (6 bases). The CDR3 totals 18 residues. V lost 1 base and J lost 6, with 24 bases in between. From germline, CDR1 is LGHDT and CDR2 YNNKEL (reference sequence). This CDR3 reads CASSQVAEVGNRDPEAFF. The CDR3 region has the DNA TGTGCCAGCAGCCAAGTTGCAGAGGTTGGGAACAGGGACCCTGAAGCTTTCTTT.

The chain combines TRBV7-2 with TRBJ2-3; D may be TRBD2 (6 bases). CDR1 is SGHTA and CDR2 is FQGNSA in the germline V gene. This CDR3 has 15 residues. V lost 4 bases and J 4 bases, leaving 15 bases between the germline ends. The CDR3 DNA follows: TGTGCCAGCAGCTCCGGACTAACTCTGGCAGATACGCAGTATTTT. Protein product: CASSSGLTLADTQYF. Looking up the rest from reference TRBV7-2 and TRBJ2-3 gives the full variable domain: GAGVSQSPSNKVTEKGKDVELRCDPISGHTALYWYRQSLGQGLEFLIYFQGNSAPDKSGLPSDRFSAERTGGSVSTLTIQRTQQEDSAVYLCASSSGLTLADTQYFGPGTRLTVL.

Many counts were recorded for this clonotype. This chain joins TRBV15 and TRBJ2-5, with 13 bases that match TRBD2. Unmatched junction bases numbered 2, after V lost 0 bases and J lost 4 bases. The CDR3 runs 16 residues. CDR1 and CDR2 (germline): LNHNV, YYDKDF (reference sequence). CDR3 DNA: TGTGCCACCAGCAGAGAACTAGCGGGAGGGAGAGAGACCCAGTACTTC. This gives the protein CATSRELAGGRETQYF.

Ten or more counts support this clonotype. The chain recombines TRBV6-5 with TRBJ2-7; 7 positions agree with TRBD1. The germline CDR1 and CDR2 sequences are MNHEY and SVGAGI. CDR3 length: 11 amino acids. Unmatched junction bases numbered 11, after V lost 8 bases and J lost 13 bases. The CDR3 coding sequence is TGTGCCAGCTTCGGGGACAGACATTCTTACTTC. Translation: CASFGDRHSYF.

This clonotype was counted a few times. This chain links TRBV6-2 or TRBV6-3 with TRBJ2-7; TRBD2 might be the D (5 bases). Germline V gene sequence: CDR1 MNHEY, CDR2 SVGEGT. The V and J ends lost 2 bases and 3 bases respectively, with 11 bases between them. The CDR3 sequence is 14 residues long. The CDR3: CASSYISGGYEQYF. CDR3 sequence (DNA): TGTGCCAGCAGTTACATCTCCGGAGGCTACGAGCAGTACTTC.

Comments on this clonotype: This may arise from a read error, as a much more abundant clone is one base away. The chain carries TRBV11-2 and TRBJ2-5; 8 bases are a match to TRBD2. The germline CDR1 and CDR2 sequences are SGHAT and FQNNGV. The CDR3 runs to 15 residues. The chain's CDR3 is CASSSWTSLQETHYF. The CDR3 DNA reads as TGTGCCAGCAGCTCCTGGACTAGCCTACAAGAGACCCATTACTTC.

This clonotype was counted ten times or more. The chain employs TRBV9 and TRBJ1-2; 10 positions agree with TRBD1. Germline CDR1 reads SGDLS; CDR2 reads YYNGEE. CDR3 length: 14 residues. J gave up 5 bases and V 3 bases, and 4 bases lay outside the gene matches. The CDR3 protein is CASSGTDRGYGYTF. CDR3 in DNA: TGTGCCAGCAGCGGGACGGACAGGGGGTATGGCTACACCTTC.

This clonotype occurred many times. The chain recombines TRBV30 with TRBJ1-5; 7 positions match TRBD1. After removal of 1 base from V and 1 base from J, the junction contained 4 bases not matched to a gene. There are 15 residues in the CDR3. CDR1 and CDR2 from the germline V gene are GTSNPN and SVGIG (reference sequence). The CDR3 spells CAWSEGGASNQPQHF. The CDR3 nucleotides read TGTGCCTGGAGTGAAGGGGGCGCAAGCAATCAGCCCCAGCATTTT.

This clonotype was counted at least ten times. V is TRBV2 and J is TRBJ2-7; TRBD1 or TRBD2 may be the D gene (6 bases each). Looked up from germline, CDR1 is SNHLY and CDR2 is FYNNEI. The ends were cut back, 8 bases at V and 2 bases at J, with 19 bases in the middle. The CDR3 spans 15 residues. The DNA for the CDR3 is TGTGCCAGCGGCCCCGAGGGGGGAGTAGCCTACGAGCAGTACTTC. Amino acids: CASGPEGGVAYEQYF.

This clonotype was detected many times. V is TRBV5-4 and J is TRBJ2-7; 8 positions agree with TRBD1. From germline, CDR1 is SGHNT and CDR2 YYREEE (reference sequence). V lost 0 bases to trimming and J lost 7 bases; unmatched junction nucleotides: 6. The CDR3 is made up of 14 amino acids. The DNA of the CDR3 is TGTGCCAGCAGCTTGGGGACAGGGCTTGGGGAGCAGTACTTC. Protein sequence: CASSLGTGLGEQYF.

In its sample, this clonotype was seen many times. J is TRBJ2-5 and V is TRBV12-3 or TRBV12-4; the D gene is possibly TRBD2 (5 bases). The germline V and J ends were trimmed by 3 bases and 3 bases, with 8 bases remaining between them. The length of the CDR3 is 13 residues. CDR3 in amino acids: CASSFTSKETQYF. The CDR3 nucleotides are TGTGCCAGCAGTTTCACTAGTAAAGAGACCCAGTACTTC.

The sample holds a few counts of this clonotype. CDR3 nucleotides: TGTGCCAGCAGCTTAGGGGATAGCAGGTACGAGCAGTACTTC. It encodes CASSLGDSRYEQYF. The rearrangement uses TRBV7-2 and TRBJ2-7; D gene uncertain. V lost 1 base to trimming and J lost 4 bases, with 11 bases between them. Per the germline V gene, CDR1 is SGHTA and CDR2 is FQGNSA. The CDR3 is 14 residues long.

The sample holds many counts of this clonotype. V usage is TRBV6-4 and J usage is TRBJ2-2, with a weak D call TRBD1 (6 bases). The CDR3 sequence is 16 residues long. V lost 0 bases and J lost 4, with 12 bases in between. The V gene's germline CDR1 is MRHNA and CDR2 SNTAGT. The CDR3 is CASSDSWGHGTGELFF. The CDR3 DNA reads TGTGCCAGCAGTGACTCCTGGGGGCATGGCACCGGGGAGCTGTTTTTT.